This is a list of T cell receptor beta chains from one sample in a study of T cell changes during pregnancy in multiple sclerosis. The repertoire was sequenced with immunoSEQ multiplex PCR; TCRdb's copy has only in-frame clones and lacks some. The sample holds 36,000 or so clones, 88% seen once. Sequenced here: CD4+ T cells from peripheral blood mononuclear cells, sampled in the first trimester of pregnancy. The receptors were gathered from a female donor with multiple sclerosis, enrolled in a pregnancy study. Each CDR3 is given with its conserved first and last residue. D genes are given only for firm matches. A clone size is listed for some rows: how often the clone was seen (once, few, many), or a class if it is expanded.

size,D,J,V,CDR3,DNA
.,TRBD2,TRBJ2-2,TRBV5-1,CASSLSLAGGKTGELFF,TGCGCCAGCAGCTTGTCCCTAGCGGGAGGGAAAACCGGGGAGCTGTTTTTT
.,TRBD2,TRBJ2-7,TRBV19,CASRKAGEREQYF,TGTGCCAGTAGAAAGGCGGGAGAGCGCGAGCAGTACTTC
.,.,TRBJ2-5,TRBV19,CASSPSPGSRETQYF,TGTGCCAGTAGTCCATCCCCGGGTAGCCGAGAGACCCAGTACTTC
few,.,TRBJ2-1,TRBV6-1,CASSPFHTGYNEQFF,TGTGCCAGCAGTCCCTTTCATACAGGTTACAATGAGCAGTTCTTC
.,TRBD2,TRBJ2-1,TRBV9,CASSVEVGRAVEQFF,TGTGCCAGCAGCGTAGAGGTCGGGAGGGCCGTTGAGCAGTTCTTC
.,.,TRBJ1-5,TRBV5-1,CASTPSAGNQPQHF,TGCGCCAGCACACCCTCGGCGGGCAATCAGCCCCAGCATTTT
once,.,TRBJ2-5,TRBV19,CASSIVGAPSEETHYF,TGTGCCAGTAGTATAGTGGGGGCCCCCAGTGAGGAGACCCACTACTTC
.,.,TRBJ1-5,TRBV19,CASSTTGRGQPQHF,TGTGCCAGTAGTACGACAGGCAGGGGTCAGCCCCAGCATTTT
.,.,TRBJ1-2,TRBV6-1,CASSEAHYGNYGYTF,TGTGCCAGCAGTGAAGCTCACTACGGCAACTATGGCTACACCTTC
.,.,TRBJ1-1,TRBV5-1,CASSLDASLGGTEAFF,TGCGCCAGCAGCTTGGATGCTTCCCTTGGCGGGACTGAAGCTTTCTTT
.,.,TRBJ2-1,TRBV5-1,CASSLQLDNEQFF,TGCGCCAGCAGCTTGCAACTCGACAATGAGCAGTTCTTC
.,TRBD2,TRBJ2-7,TRBV27,CASSLSGTSGYFEQYF,TGTGCCAGCAGTTTATCGGGGACTAGCGGGTATTTCGAGCAGTACTTC
.,.,TRBJ1-2,TRBV6-5,CASSSGERLGYGYTF,TGTGCCAGCAGTTCGGGGGAACGGCTAGGCTATGGCTACACCTTC
.,.,TRBJ1-2,TRBV29-1,CSVDRDFNYGYTF,TGCAGCGTTGACAGGGACTTCAACTATGGCTACACCTTC
.,.,TRBJ2-1,TRBV6-6,CASSYSGGEQFF,TGTGCCAGCAGTTACTCCGGGGGTGAGCAGTTCTTC
.,TRBD1,TRBJ2-3,TRBV7-9,CASSLDRGPGETQYF,TGTGCCAGCAGCCTGGACAGGGGGCCGGGGGAAACGCAGTATTTT
.,TRBD2,TRBJ2-3,TRBV7-3,CASSSPGLAGGPTDTQYF,TGTGCCAGCAGCTCCCCGGGACTAGCGGGAGGGCCGACAGATACGCAGTATTTT
few,.,TRBJ1-1,TRBV7-9,CASSLVVGRGNTEAFF,TGTGCCAGCAGCTTAGTGGTAGGGAGAGGGAACACTGAAGCTTTCTTT
.,.,TRBJ1-3,TRBV5-1,CASSLESTQHSGNTIYF,TGCGCCAGCAGCTTGGAGTCAACGCAACACTCTGGAAACACCATATATTTT
.,.,TRBJ2-7,TRBV2,CASSGSGLDPSYEQYF,TGTGCCAGCAGCGGAAGCGGGCTGGACCCTAGCTACGAGCAGTACTTC
few,TRBD2,TRBJ2-7,TRBV7-9,CASSSGRETAYEQYF,TGTGCCAGCAGCTCAGGGCGGGAGACGGCGTACGAGCAGTACTTC
.,.,TRBJ2-1,TRBV7-3,CASGRGELPYNEQFF,TGTGCCAGCGGCAGGGGGGAGCTACCCTACAATGAGCAGTTCTTC
few,.,TRBJ2-1,TRBV29-1,CSAFGGYNEQFF,TGCAGTGCATTCGGCGGGTACAATGAGCAGTTCTTC
.,.,TRBJ1-1,TRBV27,CASSFSRGNTEAFF,TGTGCCAGCAGTTTCAGCCGGGGAAACACTGAAGCTTTCTTT
.,.,TRBJ1-3,TRBV29-1,CSSSRGHGQSSGNTIYF,TGCAGCTCTTCACGGGGCCACGGACAGAGCTCTGGAAACACCATATATTTT
.,.,TRBJ2-7,TRBV5-1,CASSPHVGREQYF,TGCGCCAGCAGCCCCCACGTGGGGCGCGAGCAGTACTTC
.,.,TRBJ1-5,TRBV2,CASNRRGSPNQPQHF,TGTGCCAGCAACCGGAGGGGATCCCCCAATCAGCCCCAGCATTTT
.,.,TRBJ1-4,TRBV7-9,CAAHGGAGEKLFF,TGTGCCGCCCATGGAGGTGCCGGGGAAAAACTGTTTTTT
.,.,TRBJ2-3,TRBV18,CASSPVHTGRSDTQYF,TGTGCCAGCTCACCGGTGCACACAGGGCGATCAGATACGCAGTATTTT
.,.,TRBJ1-3,TRBV5-1,CASSLEPGVGNTIYF,TGCGCCAGCAGCTTGGAACCAGGCGTTGGAAACACCATATATTTT
medium-sized,.,TRBJ2-1,TRBV6-1,CASSEPGMMGNEQFF,TGTGCCAGCAGTGAACCGGGGATGATGGGCAATGAGCAGTTCTTC
.,TRBD1,TRBJ2-1,TRBV5-4,CASSSPEAPRGNEQFF,TGTGCCAGCAGCTCACCCGAGGCACCCAGGGGGAATGAGCAGTTCTTC
.,.,TRBJ2-5,TRBV7-6,CASRGGGETQYF,TGTGCCAGCAGAGGGGGTGGGGAGACCCAGTACTTC
.,.,TRBJ2-3,TRBV2,CASSEARGSTDTQYF,TGTGCCAGCAGTGAAGCGCGGGGAAGCACAGATACGCAGTATTTT